Here is one T cell receptor beta chain with its context. The study ran its PCR with 60 Vbeta and 13 Jbeta primers. Here immunoSEQ multiplex PCR was the method, and the copy in TCRdb shows in-frame clones only, minus some. The sample records roughly 200,000 clones, 87% being singletons. The data were taken from a study of cytomegalovirus exposure and HLA in healthy donors. Study-wide background: Of several hundred genotyped donors, more than 75% clustered with self-reported Caucasian donors.

Germline V lookup: CDR1 SGHTA, CDR2 FQGNSA. CDR3 size: 15 residues. V was shortened by 2 bases and J by 0 bases, with 11 bases between the two germline ends. The material sequenced was PBMCs. V gene TRBV7-2 combines with J gene TRBJ2-7; D is perhaps TRBD2 (5 bases). The sequence was obtained from a boy aged 2 to 10 in good health and CMV-seronegative. The CDR3 nucleotides are TGTGCCAGCAGCTTATTAGCGAGAGGCTCCTACGAGCAGTACTTC. This gives the protein CASSLLARGSYEQYF.